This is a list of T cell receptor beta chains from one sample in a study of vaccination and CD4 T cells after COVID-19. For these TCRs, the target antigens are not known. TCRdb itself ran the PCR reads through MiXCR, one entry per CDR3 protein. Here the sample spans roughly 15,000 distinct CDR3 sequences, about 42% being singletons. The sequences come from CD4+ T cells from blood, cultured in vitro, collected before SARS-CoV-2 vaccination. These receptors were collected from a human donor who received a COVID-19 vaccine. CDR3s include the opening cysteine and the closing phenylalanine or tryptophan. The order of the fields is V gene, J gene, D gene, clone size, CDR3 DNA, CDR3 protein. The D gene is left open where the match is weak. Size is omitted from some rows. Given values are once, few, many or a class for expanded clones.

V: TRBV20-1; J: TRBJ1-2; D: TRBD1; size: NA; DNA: TGCAGTGCTCCACTCCGGGGGGAAGGGACAGGGGGCGCCTATGGCTACACCTTC; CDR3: CSAPLRGEGTGGAYGYTF
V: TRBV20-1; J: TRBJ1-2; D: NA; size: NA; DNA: TGCAGTGCTAGAGATCTCGGGGCCCACTATGGCTACACCTTC; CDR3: CSARDLGAHYGYTF
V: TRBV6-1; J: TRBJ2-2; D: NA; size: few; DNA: TGTGCCAGCACTCGAGGGTCCGGGGAGCTGTTTTTT; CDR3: CASTRGSGELFF
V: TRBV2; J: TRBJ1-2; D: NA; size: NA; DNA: TGTGCCAGCAGTGTCGTCAGTGGCTACACCTTC; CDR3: CASSVVSGYTF
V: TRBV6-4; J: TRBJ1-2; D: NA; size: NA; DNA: TGTGCCAGCAGTGACTCGGGCGGCTATGGCTACACCTTC; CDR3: CASSDSGGYGYTF
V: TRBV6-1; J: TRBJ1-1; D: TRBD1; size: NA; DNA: TGTGCCAGCAGTCCCCGCGGGAGGGGGCTCGGAGCTTTCTTT; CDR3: CASSPRGRGLGAFF
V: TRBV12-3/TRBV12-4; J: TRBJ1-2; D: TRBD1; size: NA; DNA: TGTGCCAGCAGATCGACAGGGGTCTATGGCTACACCTTC; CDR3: CASRSTGVYGYTF
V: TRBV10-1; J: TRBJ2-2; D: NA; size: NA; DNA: TGCGCCAGCAGTGCTGGGGCTGGTTTGACAGAAGAGCTGTTTTTT; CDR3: CASSAGAGLTEELFF
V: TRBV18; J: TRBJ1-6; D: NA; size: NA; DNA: TGTGCCAGCTCACGGGACGGCAGTAATTTCTATAATTCACCCCTCCACTTT; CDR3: CASSRDGSNFYNSPLHF
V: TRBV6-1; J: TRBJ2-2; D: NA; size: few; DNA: TGTGCCAGCAGTGAGGACAGAAACACCGGGGAGCTGTTTTTT; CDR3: CASSEDRNTGELFF
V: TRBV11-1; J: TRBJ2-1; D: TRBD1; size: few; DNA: TGTGCCAGCAGCTTACGACAGGGGGGATACAATGAGCAGTTCTTC; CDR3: CASSLRQGGYNEQFF
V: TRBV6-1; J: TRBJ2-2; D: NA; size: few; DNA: TGTGCCAGCAGTCAACAGGGTCCTCGGTCCGGGGAGCTGTTTTTT; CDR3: CASSQQGPRSGELFF
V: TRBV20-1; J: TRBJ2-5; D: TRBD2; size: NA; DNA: TGCAGTGCTAGAAGCGGGGGTGAGACCCAGTACTTC; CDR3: CSARSGGETQYF
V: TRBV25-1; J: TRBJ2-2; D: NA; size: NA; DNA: TGTGCCAGCAGTATTCACGACACCTCGGGCGGAGGGGAGCTGTTTTTT; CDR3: CASSIHDTSGGGELFF
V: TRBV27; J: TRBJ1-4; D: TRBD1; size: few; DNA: TGTGCAAGCAGGGCCCCCAGGGACAGAGTCGCAACTAATGAAAAACTGTTTTTT; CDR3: CASRAPRDRVATNEKLFF
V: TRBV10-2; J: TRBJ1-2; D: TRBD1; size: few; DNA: TGCGCCAGCAGTGAGCCCACAGGGGGCGGAATCTATGGCTACACCTTC; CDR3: CASSEPTGGGIYGYTF
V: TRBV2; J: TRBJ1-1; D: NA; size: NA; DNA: TGTGCCAGCAAGGGGGGGGGCATGAACACTGAAGCTTTCTTT; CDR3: CASKGGGMNTEAFF
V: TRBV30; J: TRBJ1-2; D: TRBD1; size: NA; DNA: TGTGCCTGGAATACCGGGACAGGGGATAACTATGGCTACACCTTC; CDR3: CAWNTGTGDNYGYTF
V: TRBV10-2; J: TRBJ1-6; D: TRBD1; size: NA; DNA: TGCGCCAGCAACCCCGGGGGAGAGGGACAGGGGTTTGTGTCACCCCTCCACTTT; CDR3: CASNPGGEGQGFVSPLHF
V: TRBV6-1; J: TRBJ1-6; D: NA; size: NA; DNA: TGTGCCAGCAGTGAAAAGCGGGATAATTCACCCCTCCACTTT; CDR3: CASSEKRDNSPLHF
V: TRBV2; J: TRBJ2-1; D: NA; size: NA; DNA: TGTGCCAGCATCGGGACATTGTTCTCCTACAATGAGCAGTTCTTC; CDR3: CASIGTLFSYNEQFF
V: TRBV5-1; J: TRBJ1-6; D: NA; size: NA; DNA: TGCGCCAGCAGCCTGGGCGGGGATAATTCACCCCTCCACTTT; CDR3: CASSLGGDNSPLHF
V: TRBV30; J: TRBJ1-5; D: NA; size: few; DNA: TGTGCCTGGACTGCAGAGGGCAGCAATCAGCCCCAGCATTTT; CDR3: CAWTAEGSNQPQHF
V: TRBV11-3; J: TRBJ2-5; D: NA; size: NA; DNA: TGTGCCAGCAGAAAAAGATGGGGTGGGGGGCCGCAAGAGACCCAGTACTTC; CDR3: CASRKRWGGGPQETQYF